These T cell receptor beta chains were read from a single sample in a study of liver allograft versus peripheral blood T cells. TCRdb used MiXCR to reprocess the reads, holding one entry per CDR3 protein. The table records about 15,000 distinct CDR3 sequences, about 20% of them present only once. The source is a human patient who had a liver transplant. Some T cells may possibly be graft donor cells. Both conserved end residues are part of each CDR3. A D gene is named only where the DNA matches it firmly. Clone size, where shown, is once, few, many, or a class for clones that have expanded.

>-|TRBV6-1|medium-sized|TRBJ1-2
CASSGAGRYGYTF
TGTGCCAGCAGTGGAGCAGGGCGCTATGGCTACACCTTC
>-|TRBV5-1|-|TRBJ2-3
CASSPGRSDTQYF
TGCGCCAGCAGCCCGGGACGCTCAGATACGCAGTATTTT
>-|TRBV6-5|-|TRBJ1-1
CASSYSRSGTEAFF
TGTGCCAGCAGTTACTCGCGGTCTGGGACTGAAGCTTTCTTT
>-|TRBV7-2|many|TRBJ1-2
CASSLAASGGKYGYTF
TGTGCCAGCAGCTTAGCCGCGTCGGGGGGTAAATATGGCTACACCTTC
>-|TRBV19|medium-sized|TRBJ1-1
CASSSYGAEAFF
TGTGCCAGTAGTTCATACGGAGCTGAAGCTTTCTTT
>-|TRBV7-2|medium-sized|TRBJ1-2
CASSLGRVDGYTF
TGTGCCAGCAGCTTAGGCAGGGTCGATGGCTACACCTTC
>-|TRBV6-2/TRBV6-3|medium-sized|TRBJ1-1
CASREDGNTEAFF
TGTGCCAGCAGAGAGGACGGGAACACTGAAGCTTTCTTT
>-|TRBV18|medium-sized|TRBJ2-1
CASSPLQLSGLLGFF
TGTGCCAGCTCACCACTGCAGTTAAGCGGTCTCTTGGGGTTCTTC
>-|TRBV6-2/TRBV6-3|-|TRBJ1-5
CASSYTNFNQPQHF
TGTGCCAGCAGTTATACAAATTTCAATCAGCCCCAGCATTTT
>-|TRBV6-1|few|TRBJ1-2
CASRTPLALNNYGYTF
TGTGCCAGCAGGACTCCCCTGGCCCTAAATAACTATGGCTACACCTTC
>-|TRBV7-9|-|TRBJ2-3
CASSLEGAGTDTQYF
TGTGCCAGCAGCTTAGAGGGCGCGGGCACAGATACGCAGTATTTT